This T cell receptor (beta chain) was captured in a study of graft-versus-host responses after intestinal transplantation. Whole-study context: Tacrolimus plus steroids were given to all recipients for around three years, preceded by anti-thymocyte globulin induction.

On this clone itself: Its antigen is not known.

Assay: immunoSEQ multiplex PCR; the TCRdb copy retains only in-frame clones and omits some. Among 1,500 to 2,000 clones listed, about 92% were seen once. Study-level results: Recipient marrow contained GvH clones, some of which appeared first in ileum or blood.

The clonotype comes from a human patient who received an intestinal transplant, so some T cells may come from the graft donor. The starting material was PBMCs, obtained 16 days after intestinal transplant.

This chain's CDR3 is CASSWRQGDYEQYF. Here the CDR3 DNA reads TGCGCCAGCAGCTGGCGACAGGGAGACTACGAGCAGTACTTC. This chain connects TRBV4-1 to TRBJ2-7; 7 bases fit TRBD1. This CDR3 is 14 amino acids long. After removal of 5 bases from V and 3 bases from J, the junction contained 7 bases not matched to a gene. Looked up from germline, CDR1 is MGHRA and CDR2 is YSYEKL.